What follows describes a single T cell receptor (beta chain). Its cognate antigen has yet to be identified. No much larger clone exists at a distance of one base, and base qualities are not known. The library came from 5' RACE. A second PCR of about 6 to 11 cycles was performed with a sample-barcoded 5' primer and a J-beta primer mix. A unique molecular identifier was introduced onto each TCR beta cDNA molecule by a template-switch 5' adaptor carrying 12 random nucleotides. Each sample yielded at least 2.5 million CDR3-containing paired-end reads. The Mint cDNA synthesis kit, primed by a TRBC-specific oligonucleotide, was used to synthesize first-strand cDNA from all RNA. All cDNA was treated with uracil-DNA glycosylase and then went through a first 18-cycle PCR with the universal primers M1SS and BC2_uni_R. Per the authors' processing: Each sample was normalized by randomly selecting 1 million high-quality reads, each carrying a distinct molecular identifier. Instead of being binned into consensus sequences, reads with shared molecular identifiers were discarded. MiTCR, with a Q25 quality threshold and the strictest error-elimination algorithm, was used for CDR3 identification, clonotype clustering and error correction. Lower-bound total TCR beta diversity was estimated with a nonparametric unseen species model using Euler transformation. TCRdb reprocessing: public reads trimmed at Q25 with fastp, clones called with MiXCR, in-frame beta chains kept. Rows with a matching CDR3 protein are joined into one entry that keeps the most common DNA and genes. The V and J calls come from TCRdb's annotation, not from the publication. In all, the sample holds 1.8 million or so distinct CDR3 sequences, and about two fifths of those were seen once. Roughly 24% of the sample is in the top ten clones.

The sample originates from a study of blood T cells in healthy people across ages (dated by TCRdb to between 2014 and 2016). In the study overall: In model experiments, roughly one uniquely barcoded TCR beta cDNA molecule per two T cells was captured by template switching. The study analyzed two additional independent replicas of 1 million unique cDNA reads from the same blood draw for two donors, one aged 18 to 30 and one aged 80 or older. Using deep sequencing normalized with unique cDNA molecular identifiers, the study measured how TCR beta repertoire diversity changes with age. To avoid experimental bias, donors of different ages were spread randomly across the sequencing lanes. Four age groups were formed from the donors: young (average about 15 years), middle-aged (approximately 40), aged (about 62) and long-lived (around 80).

CDR3 length: 12 amino acids, cysteine to phenylalanine. Only CDR3 DNA is held: 36 bases, read in frame from base 1. V loses 2 bases, J loses 5 bases, and the germline ends lie 7 bases apart. Per the germline V gene (reference sequence), DFQATT is the CDR1 and SNEGSKA is the CDR2. The approximately 39 donors, aged about 6 to 95 years, were systemically healthy Caucasian individuals from Russia. Roughly 10 milliliters of peripheral blood were drawn from each donor into EDTA-treated Vacutainer tubes. Ficoll-Paque density-gradient centrifugation was used to isolate PBMCs, with at least 6 million per sample. Trizol reagent was used to extract total RNA from the PBMCs, yielding at least 5.5 micrograms per sample. For every donor, an aliquot of PBMCs went through flow cytometry to measure the percentages of naive CD45RAhigh/CD27high T cells. Overall study results and their limits: Estimates of total diversity based on one million sequenced T cells were considered lower bounds and underestimates. Since profiling was done on bulk unsorted PBMCs, naive and antigen-experienced compartments could not be conclusively compared. The long-lived group showed more naive CD4+ T cells, fewer expanded clones and increased TCR diversity than the aged group, suggesting age selection. Observed TCR beta diversity correlated strongly with the percentage of naive T cells measured by flow cytometry. Donor CMV infection status was unknown, potentially confounding age-related changes in expanded clonotypes. As age increased, observed TCR beta diversity per million T cells dropped in a roughly linear way, and a significant reduction was already evident by age about 40.

Material for sequencing was blood. The chain is encoded by TRBV20-1 joined to TRBJ2-1; the D gene is perhaps TRBD1 or TRBD2, as each covers 5 bases. This clonotype originated in a human donor in good health. The DNA sequence is given as TGCAGTGCTAGACGGGGCGACAATGAGCAGTTCTTC. Translated, this gives CSARRGDNEQFF.